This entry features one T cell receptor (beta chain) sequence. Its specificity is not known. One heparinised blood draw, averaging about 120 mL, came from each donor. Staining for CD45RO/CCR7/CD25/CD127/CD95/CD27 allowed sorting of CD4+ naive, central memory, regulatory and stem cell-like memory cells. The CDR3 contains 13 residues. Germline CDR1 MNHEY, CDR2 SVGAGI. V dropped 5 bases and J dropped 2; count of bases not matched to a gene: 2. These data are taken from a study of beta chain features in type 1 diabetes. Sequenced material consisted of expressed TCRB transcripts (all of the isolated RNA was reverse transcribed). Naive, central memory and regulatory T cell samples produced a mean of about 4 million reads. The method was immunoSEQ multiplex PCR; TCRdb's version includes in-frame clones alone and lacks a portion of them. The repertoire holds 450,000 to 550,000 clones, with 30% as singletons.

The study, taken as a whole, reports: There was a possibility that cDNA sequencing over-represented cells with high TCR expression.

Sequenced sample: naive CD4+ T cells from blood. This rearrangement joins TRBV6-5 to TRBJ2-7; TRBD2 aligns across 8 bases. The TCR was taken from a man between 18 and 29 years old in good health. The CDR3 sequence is CASSLLAAYEQYF. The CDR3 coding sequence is TGTGCCAGCAGTCTACTAGCGGCCTACGAGCAGTACTTC.